The 9 T cell receptor beta chains reported below all come from one sample, sequenced in a study of Ad26.COV2.S vaccination and SARS-CoV-2 variants. Sequencing used immunoSEQ multiplex PCR; TCRdb keeps in-frame clones, though not all of them. This sample yields more than 400,000 clones, of which about 92% are seen a single time; under 2% belongs to the top ten. As for treatment: roughly 20 received Ad26.COV2.S at low or high dose, single or two shots; about 5 received placebo; per-sample allocation not given. Samples were taken on day 63 after the first vaccine or placebo injection. Sequences were derived from peripheral blood, sampled in a trial of Ad26.COV2.S vaccine versus placebo. These receptors originate from a person aged 18-65 years who received the Ad26.COV2.S COVID-19 vaccine or a placebo.

The chain uses TRBV3-1 (or the pseudogene TRBV3-2) and TRBJ1-6; D gene unclear. Germline CDR1 reads LGHDT; CDR2 reads YNNKEL (reference sequence). V gave up 4 bases and J gave up 13 bases, with 11 bases separating them. CDR3 length equals 12 residues. The CDR3 nucleotides read TGTGCCAGCAGCCCCCAGACTGGGCCCCTCCACTTT. Encoded protein: CASSPQTGPLHF.

V is TRBV9 and J is TRBJ2-3; 12 bases map to TRBD2. The germline V gene encodes CDR1 SGDLS and CDR2 YYNGEE. V gave up 7 bases and J gave up 4 bases; unmatched junction bases: 10. The CDR3 runs to 16 residues. The CDR3 loop is CASDQLAGGFADTQYF. CDR3 bases: TGTGCCAGCGACCAACTAGCGGGGGGTTTTGCAGATACGCAGTATTTT.

V gene TRBV6-5 combines with J gene TRBJ2-3, with D hard to call. Trimming cost V 2 bases and J 2 bases, with 8 bases left between them. The CDR3 totals 14 residues. Per the germline V gene, CDR1 is MNHEY and CDR2 is SVGAGI. CDR3 bases: TGTGCCAGCAGTTACAGGATGATCACAGATACGCAGTATTTT. Translating it yields CASSYRMITDTQYF.

V and J are TRBV3-1 (or the pseudogene TRBV3-2) and TRBJ2-5, with D perhaps matching TRBD1 or TRBD2 (6 bases each). V was pared by 4 bases and J by 4 bases, with 16 bases between. CDR1 and CDR2 from the germline V gene are LGHDT and YNNKEL (reference sequence). The CDR3 runs to 15 residues. CDR3 DNA sequence: TGTGCCAGCAGCCGAACTGGTGGGGGGCGAGAGACCCAGTACTTC. Amino acids: CASSRTGGGRETQYF.

The chain joins TRBV27 to TRBJ2-7; 7 nucleotides line up with TRBD1. The CDR3 is 13 residues long. Per germline, CDR1 MNHEY and CDR2 SMNVEV (reference sequence). The ends lost 6 bases at V and 3 bases at J; junction bases unmatched: 5. The CDR3 sequence is CASSRRDSYEQYF. The CDR3 DNA reads as TGTGCCAGCAGCAGACGGGACAGCTACGAGCAGTACTTC.

The chain couples TRBV28 to TRBJ1-1; D is ambiguous. Germline lookup yields CDR1 MDHEN and CDR2 SYDVKM. This CDR3 region has 14 residues. V dropped 2 bases and J dropped 8 bases, with 15 bases sitting between them. The chain's CDR3 is CASSLRVRGNEAFF. The CDR3 region has the DNA TGTGCCAGCAGTTTAAGGGTTCGGGGAAACGAAGCTTTCTTT.

The count of this clone is one. V gene TRBV6-5 combines with J gene TRBJ2-2; the D gene is possibly TRBD1 (6 bases). V lost 8 bases, J lost 1 base, and 14 bases lay in between. Germline V lookup: CDR1 MNHEY, CDR2 SVGAGI. This CDR3 is 15 amino acids long. CDR3 DNA: TGTGCCAGCCGGGACATAGATTTGAACACCGGGGAGCTGTTTTTT. Translating gives CASRDIDLNTGELFF.

The chain combines TRBV28 with TRBJ2-7; tentatively, D is TRBD1 (6 bases). V shed 3 bases and J shed 3 bases, with 12 bases lying between them. Germline values: CDR1 MDHEN, CDR2 SYDVKM. This CDR3 contains 14 residues. The DNA of the CDR3 is TGTGCCAGCAGTTTTTCAGGGGTCAGCTACGAGCAGTACTTC. Residues: CASSFSGVSYEQYF.

The J gene is TRBJ2-3, the V gene TRBV27, with 8 nucleotides matching TRBD2. Germline V gene data show CDR1 as MNHEY and CDR2 as SMNVEV (reference sequence). This CDR3 comprises 15 residues. J gave up 7 bases and V 5 bases, and 11 bases lay outside the gene matches. For the CDR3, the DNA is TGTGCCAGCAGTCCCCCCGGGGGGGCCATGTATACGCAGTATTTT. Protein sequence: CASSPPGGAMYTQYF.